The clone carrying this TCR beta chain turned up a few times. Its antigen is undetermined. These data belong to a study of PD-1 blockade in classical Hodgkin lymphoma. General study results and limits: Patients starting nivolumab less than 1 year after ASCT had lower diversity and were excluded from later analyses.

Libraries were prepared by immunoSEQ multiplex PCR; TCRdb keeps only in-frame clonotypes and omits some of them. The sample lists more than 60,000 clones, 90% occurring once. Every single patient, without exception, relapsed after autologous stem cell transplantation, and brentuximab vedotin exposure varied. V dropped 3 bases and J dropped 5; count of bases not matched to a gene: 15. This CDR3 contains 18 residues. Germline assignment: CDR1 SGHTA and CDR2 FQGNSA. J is TRBJ2-7 and V is TRBV7-2; 11 nucleotides agree with TRBD2. The source of this sequence is a human donor with classical Hodgkin lymphoma. This material consisted of peripheral blood mononuclear cells (PBMCs), taken at baseline. CDR3 nucleotides: TGTGCCAGCAGCTTTCCTGGGAAACTAGCGGGAGTATACCACGAGCAGTACTTC. Residues: CASSFPGKLAGVYHEQYF.